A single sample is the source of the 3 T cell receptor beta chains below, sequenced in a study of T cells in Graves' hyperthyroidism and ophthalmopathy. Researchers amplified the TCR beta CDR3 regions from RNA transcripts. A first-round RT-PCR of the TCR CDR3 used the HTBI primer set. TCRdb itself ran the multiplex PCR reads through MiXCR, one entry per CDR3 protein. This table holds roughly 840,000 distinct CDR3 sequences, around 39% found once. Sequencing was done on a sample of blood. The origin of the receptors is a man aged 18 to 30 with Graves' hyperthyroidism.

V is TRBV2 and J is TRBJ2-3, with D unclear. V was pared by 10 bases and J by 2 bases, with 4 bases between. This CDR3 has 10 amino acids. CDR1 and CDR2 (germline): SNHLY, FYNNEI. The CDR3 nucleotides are TGTGCCATCGCCACAGATACGCAGTATTTT. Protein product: CAIATDTQYF.

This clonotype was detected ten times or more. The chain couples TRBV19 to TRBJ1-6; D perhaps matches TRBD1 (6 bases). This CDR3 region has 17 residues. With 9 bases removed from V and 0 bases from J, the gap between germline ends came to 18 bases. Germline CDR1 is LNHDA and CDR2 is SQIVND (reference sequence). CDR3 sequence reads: CASKRDQGSSYNSPLHF. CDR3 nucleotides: TGTGCCAGCAAACGGGATCAGGGGAGCTCCTATAATTCACCCCTCCACTTT.

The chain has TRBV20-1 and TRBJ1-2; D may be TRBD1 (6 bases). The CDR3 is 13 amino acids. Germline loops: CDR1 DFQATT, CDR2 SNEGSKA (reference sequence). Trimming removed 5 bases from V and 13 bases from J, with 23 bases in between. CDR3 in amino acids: CSAPTGFLTPCTF. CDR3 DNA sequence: TGCAGTGCTCCTACAGGGTTTTTGACGCCTTGCACCTTC.